This TCR beta chain was observed in a study of long-term antiretroviral therapy in people with HIV. Study observations and caveats: Dominance of pre-ART expanded clones persisted, fluctuating and often declining after ART. Versus controls, repertoires in people with HIV had narrower CDR3 length ranges.

CDR1 SGHAT and CDR2 FQNNGV come from the germline V gene. V was trimmed by 3 bases and J by 4 bases, leaving 24 bases between them. This CDR3 comprises 18 residues. Every one of the participants with HIV received treatment in the United States. The libraries were made with immunoSEQ v3.0 at survey level. Some clones are missing from TCRdb's copy, which holds only in-frame ones; the method was immunoSEQ multiplex PCR. The table shows tens of thousands of clones, with 88% occurring only once. As regards this clone: Its antigen is not known.

This sequence was found in a man aged 25 to 40 with HIV. This sample comprised unsorted PBMCs, obtained about 4.5 years after starting antiretroviral therapy. The chain couples TRBV11-2 to TRBJ1-2; D gene unclear. In nucleotides, the CDR3 is TGTGCCAGCAGCTTCATTAAGGGCCGTGGACGGCAACTCTATGGCTACACCTTC. As protein: CASSFIKGRGRQLYGYTF.